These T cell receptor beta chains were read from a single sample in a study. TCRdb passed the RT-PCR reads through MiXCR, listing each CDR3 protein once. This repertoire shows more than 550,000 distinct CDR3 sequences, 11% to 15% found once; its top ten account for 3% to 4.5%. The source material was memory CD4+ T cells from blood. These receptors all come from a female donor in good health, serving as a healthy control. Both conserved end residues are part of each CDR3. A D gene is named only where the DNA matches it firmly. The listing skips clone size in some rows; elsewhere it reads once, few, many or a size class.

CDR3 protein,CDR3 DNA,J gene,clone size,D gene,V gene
CASSARDSRPDEQYF,TGCGCCAGCAGTGCTAGGGACAGTCGTCCGGACGAGCAGTACTTC,TRBJ2-7,many,TRBD1,TRBV10-2
CASSILAALSYNEQFF,TGTGCCAGCAGCATACTAGCGGCCCTCTCCTACAATGAGCAGTTCTTC,TRBJ2-1,many,TRBD2,TRBV7-8
CASSSGQGGEKLFF,TGCGCCAGCAGCTCCGGACAGGGTGGGGAAAAACTGTTTTTT,TRBJ1-4,many,TRBD1,TRBV5-1
CSASPTTSGRSNEQFF,TGCAGTGCTAGCCCGACGACTAGCGGGAGAAGTAATGAGCAGTTCTTC,TRBJ2-1,.,TRBD2,TRBV20-1
CASSQDGSGHEQFF,TGCGCCAGCAGCCAAGATGGGTCTGGTCATGAGCAGTTCTTC,TRBJ2-1,.,.,TRBV4-3
CASSLQGDTDTQYF,TGCGCCAGCAGTCTGCAGGGGGACACAGATACGCAGTATTTT,TRBJ2-3,many,TRBD1,TRBV5-1
CASTPGGGAGELFF,TGTGCCAGTACCCCGGGCGGAGGGGCCGGGGAGCTGTTTTTT,TRBJ2-2,.,.,TRBV19
CASGQRAGEGEQFF,TGTGCCAGCGGCCAAAGAGCGGGTGAGGGTGAGCAGTTCTTC,TRBJ2-1,.,.,TRBV12-3/TRBV12-4
CASSSRGIPYEQYF,TGTGCCAGCAGTTCCAGGGGAATCCCCTACGAGCAGTACTTC,TRBJ2-7,many,.,TRBV27
CSVVPGGVTGELFF,TGCAGCGTCGTTCCAGGGGGCGTCACCGGGGAGCTGTTTTTT,TRBJ2-2,many,TRBD1,TRBV29-1
CATGASVSTDTQYF,TGTGCCACCGGAGCTAGCGTAAGCACAGATACGCAGTATTTT,TRBJ2-3,.,.,TRBV24-1
CASSPGLGQGAGSYEQYF,TGTGCCAGCTCACCGGGCCTGGGACAGGGGGCAGGTTCCTACGAGCAGTACTTC,TRBJ2-7,.,TRBD1,TRBV18
CAWRGGRLADTYEQYF,TGTGCCTGGAGGGGCGGTCGGCTAGCCGACACCTACGAGCAGTACTTC,TRBJ2-7,.,.,TRBV30
CASSYGGGFSNQPQHF,TGTGCCAGCAGTTACGGGGGCGGGTTCAGCAATCAGCCCCAGCATTTT,TRBJ1-5,.,.,TRBV6-6
CASSVGRSTTNEKLFF,TGTGCCAGCAGCGTAGGCAGATCAACAACTAATGAAAAACTGTTTTTT,TRBJ1-4,.,.,TRBV9